This is a list of T cell receptor beta chains from one sample in a study of blood T cell repertoires in COVID-19. TCRdb keeps only in-frame clones here, not all; method: immunoSEQ multiplex PCR. The sample lists approximately 200,000 clones, 85% occurring once. Input material: peripheral blood. All receptors come from a person aged 65 to 85 with COVID-19, enrolled during active disease. The CDR3 runs from the conserved cysteine through the conserved F or W. D genes are given only for firm matches. For some rows the clone size is stated as once, few or many, or as a class when expanded; others skip it.

>NA|NA|TRBJ1-1|TRBV5-1|15
TGCGCCAGCAGACCTCAACAGGGAATGAACACTGAAGCTTTCTTT
CASRPQQGMNTEAFF
>once|TRBD1|TRBJ2-7|TRBV9|15
TGTGCCAGCAGCCCCCGACAGGGGGGTCTCCACGAGCAGTACTTC
CASSPRQGGLHEQYF
>NA|NA|TRBJ1-1|TRBV6-5|14
TGTGCCAGCAGCTCCGGACATTATGCCACTGAAGCTTTCTTT
CASSSGHYATEAFF
>NA|TRBD1|TRBJ2-7|TRBV6-5|13
TGTGCCAGCAGTTCGACAGGGACCTACGAGCAGTACTTC
CASSSTGTYEQYF
>NA|NA|TRBJ1-1|TRBV5-1|13
TGCGCCAGCAGCTTGGGGGGCGCCGCTGAAGCTTTCTTT
CASSLGGAAEAFF
>NA|NA|TRBJ1-3|TRBV3-1/TRBV3-2|15
TGTGCCAGCAGCCAAGGGGGGCACTCTGGAAACACCATATATTTT
CASSQGGHSGNTIYF
>NA|NA|TRBJ2-2|TRBV5-1|14
TGCGCCAGCAGCTTGGGGCCTAACACCGGGGAGCTGTTTTTT
CASSLGPNTGELFF
>NA|TRBD2|TRBJ2-1|TRBV27|17
TGTGCCAGCAGCCCAAGGCAACTAGCGGTGAATTACAATGAGCAGTTCTTC
CASSPRQLAVNYNEQFF
>NA|NA|TRBJ1-2|TRBV5-8|12
TGTGCCAGCCGGCAGCGTTACTATGGCTACACCTTC
CASRQRYYGYTF
>NA|NA|TRBJ2-7|TRBV6-2/TRBV6-3|12
TGTGCCAGCAGCTCCCCCTCTCACGGGCAGTACTTC
CASSSPSHGQYF
>NA|NA|TRBJ2-2|TRBV4-1|19
TGCGCCAGCAGCCAAGATCCCCGGTTACAGGGTCCGAACACCGGGGAGCTGTTTTTT
CASSQDPRLQGPNTGELFF
>once|NA|TRBJ2-7|TRBV11-2|11
TGTGCCAGCAGCGCGGTCGCCGAGCAGTACTTC
CASSAVAEQYF
>NA|TRBD1|TRBJ1-6|TRBV5-6|16
TGTGCCAGCAGCTTGGGAGGGACAGGGTATTATTCACCCCTCCACTTT
CASSLGGTGYYSPLHF
>NA|NA|TRBJ1-2|TRBV14|13
TGTGCCAGCAGCCAAGGCCCGGGGTCCGGCTACACCTTC
CASSQGPGSGYTF
>NA|NA|TRBJ1-2|TRBV7-2|12
TGTGCCAGCAGCTTAGGCTTGAGGGGCTACACCTTC
CASSLGLRGYTF
>once|NA|TRBJ1-5|TRBV3-1/TRBV3-2|14
TGTGCCAGCAGCGTACAGGTCGGGTCTCAGCCCCAGCATTTT
CASSVQVGSQPQHF
>NA|TRBD1|TRBJ2-7|TRBV5-8|18
TGTGCCAGCAGTCACCCGGGACAGGGGATTAGTAGGTCCTACGAGCAGTACTTC
CASSHPGQGISRSYEQYF
>NA|TRBD1|TRBJ1-5|TRBV19|14
TGTGCCAGTTTACGACAGGGCGGAAATCAGCCCCAGCATTTT
CASLRQGGNQPQHF
>NA|NA|TRBJ1-6|TRBV7-2|14
TGTGCCAGCAGCCAACGAAACTACGGATCACCCCTCCACTTT
CASSQRNYGSPLHF
>few|NA|TRBJ2-7|TRBV7-2|14
TGTGCCAGCAGGCCTGCGGGTAAAGCCTACGAGCAGTACTTC
CASRPAGKAYEQYF
>NA|NA|TRBJ2-7|TRBV10-2|17
TGCGCCAGCAGTGATCGTAGGGCGGGCAGATTCTCCTACGAGCAGTACTTC
CASSDRRAGRFSYEQYF
>few|TRBD1|TRBJ2-6|TRBV27|18
TGTGCCAGCAGTTTATTCGACAGGGGAGGTACTGGGGCCAACGTCCTGACTTTC
CASSLFDRGGTGANVLTF
>NA|NA|TRBJ1-1|TRBV19|14
TGTGCCAGTAGCGACCGGACAGCGAACACTGAAGCTTTCTTT
CASSDRTANTEAFF
>once|TRBD2|TRBJ2-1|TRBV6-6|13
TGTGCCAGCAAAAGCGGGGGGGCCTATGAGCAGTTCTTC
CASKSGGAYEQFF
>NA|NA|TRBJ1-4|TRBV12-3/TRBV12-4|12
TGTGCCAGCAGTAGGACATTAGAAAAACTGTTTTTT
CASSRTLEKLFF
>NA|NA|TRBJ2-5|TRBV4-1|14
TGCGCCAGCAGCCAAAAAGGAGTATCAGAGACCCAGTACTTC
CASSQKGVSETQYF
>NA|NA|TRBJ1-3|TRBV7-2|16
TGTGCCAGCAGCTTAGCGGGGGCCGCCTCTGGAAACACCATATATTTT
CASSLAGAASGNTIYF
>NA|TRBD2|TRBJ2-1|TRBV3-1/TRBV3-2|15
TGTGCCAGCAGCCAATACCGGGAGGCGTGGAATGAGCAGTTCTTC
CASSQYREAWNEQFF
>few|NA|TRBJ2-2|TRBV21-1|17
TGTGCCAGCAGCAGGGTCGCTGGACAGCCGAACACCGGGGAGCTGTTTTTT
CASSRVAGQPNTGELFF
>NA|NA|TRBJ2-1|TRBV18|13
TGTGCCAGCTCACCAGTGACAGACAATGAGCAGTTCTTC
CASSPVTDNEQFF
>NA|NA|TRBJ1-5|TRBV6-6|14
TGTGCCAGCAGTTACTCGCGGACAAATCAGCCCCAGCATTTT
CASSYSRTNQPQHF